This T cell receptor (beta chain) was sequenced for a study of beta chain features in type 1 diabetes. This CDR3 comprises 14 residues. V was shortened by 2 bases and J by 3 bases, with 10 bases between the two germline ends. Per the germline V gene, CDR1 is KGHSH and CDR2 is LQKENI. Notes on the study in general: TCRB CDR3 length was moderately but significantly reduced in all four CD4+ subsets of Type 1 diabetes patients.

This clone appeared a few times. The antigen is not known. As every portion of the isolated RNA was reverse transcribed, the sequencing read expressed TCRB transcripts. TCRdb's copy holds only in-frame clones and misses some; the assay was immunoSEQ multiplex PCR. The top ten hold 0.7% of the sample, which has around 170,000 clones, approximately 9.1% seen once. J is TRBJ1-2 and V is TRBV18, with a tentative D call TRBD1 (5 bases). The TCR was taken from a woman between 25 and 40 years old with type 1 diabetes. The sample comprised central memory CD4+ T cells from blood. CDR3 sequence reads: CASSPSRQHYGYTF. The CDR3 nucleotides are TGTGCCAGCTCACCATCGCGACAGCACTATGGCTACACCTTC. The full variable domain, in which reference TRBV18 and TRBJ1-2 provide the parts outside the CDR3, is NAGVMQNPRHLVRRRGQEARLRCSPMKGHSHVYWYRQLPEEGLKFMVYLQKENIIDESGMPKERFSAEFPKEGPSILRIQQVVRGDSAAYFCASSPSRQHYGYTFGSGTRLTVV.